This record concerns one T cell receptor beta chain sequence. Its specificity is unknown. The missing conserved phenylalanine or tryptophan at the end of this CDR3 makes a read error likely. A quantity of about 0.45 to 1 ug RNA underwent reverse transcription using random hexamers. With immunoSEQ multiplex PCR, TCR beta CDR3 was amplified across 54 Vbeta and 13 Jbeta. MiXCR was run by TCRdb on the immunoSEQ multiplex PCR reads, yielding one entry per CDR3 protein. The repertoire holds about 200,000 distinct CDR3 sequences, with roughly 96% as singletons. CD8+ and CD4+ T cells taken from blood had their TCR beta sequenced. These data originate in a study of CD8 T cells in Susac syndrome. Whole-study results and caveats: That the number of individuals in its TCR sequencing and HLA analysis was relatively small was acknowledged by the study.

The source is a human donor in good health. The sample was CD4+ T cells from PBMCs.

CDR3 sequence: CASSPHPQETQYL. In DNA, the CDR3 is TGTGCCAGCTCACCCCACCCACAAGAGACCCAGTACCTC. This rearrangement joins TRBV18 to TRBJ2-5, with D unclear. Trimming took 3 bases from V and 2 from J, leaving 7 bases between them. Germline CDR1 reads KGHSH; CDR2 reads LQKENI. The CDR3 has 13 residues.